Below, 5 T cell receptor beta chains from the same sample are listed, as sequenced in a study of cytomegalovirus exposure and HLA in healthy donors. 60 Vbeta and 13 Jbeta primers were used in PCR. Measured with immunoSEQ multiplex PCR; TCRdb has only the in-frame clones, and not every one. Altogether 89,000 or so clones are present, over 75% being singletons, with the ten largest covering about 2.1%. The sample consisted of PBMCs. The receptor source for this set is a boy between 5 and 17 years old in good health and CMV-seronegative.

This rearrangement joins TRBV28 to TRBJ1-5, with D possibly matching TRBD1 (5 bases). The V gene lost 9 bases and the J gene lost 9 bases, with 21 bases spanning the gap. The CDR3 extends over 14 amino acids. Looked up from germline, CDR1 is MDHEN and CDR2 is SYDVKM. The CDR3 is CASFGGSAGRPQHF. The CDR3 DNA follows: TGTGCCAGTTTCGGGGGATCGGCGGGGCGGCCCCAGCATTTT.

The J gene is TRBJ1-3, the V gene TRBV6-4; no clear D. CDR1 is MRHNA and CDR2 is SNTAGT in the germline V gene. This CDR3 region has 14 residues. The germline V and J ends were trimmed by 3 bases and 0 bases, with 6 bases remaining between them. The CDR3 reads CASSEAISGNTIYF. In DNA, the CDR3 is TGTGCCAGCAGTGAAGCGATCTCTGGAAACACCATATATTTT.

The J gene is TRBJ1-3, the V gene TRBV5-4; D gene ambiguous. The ends were cut back, 2 bases at V and 0 bases at J, with 12 bases in the middle. CDR3 length equals 16 residues. Germline V gene lookup returns CDR1 SGHNT and CDR2 YYREEE (reference sequence). The DNA of the CDR3 is TGTGCCAGCAGCTTTTACCCCTATGCCTCTGGAAACACCATATATTTT. The encoded protein is CASSFYPYASGNTIYF.

This chain joins TRBV2 and TRBJ1-2; D may be TRBD1 (6 bases). CDR3 length: 13 amino acids. CDR1 SNHLY and CDR2 FYNNEI come from the germline V gene. The V end lost 6 bases, the J end lost 6 bases, and 14 bases lay between the germline ends. The DNA of the CDR3 is TGTGCCAGCAGGGAACAGGGTTCGCATGGCTACACCTTC. It translates to CASREQGSHGYTF.

The chain combines TRBV18 with TRBJ2-1; 8 nucleotides align to TRBD1. The V gene's germline CDR1 is KGHSH and CDR2 LQKENI. The CDR3 totals 14 residues. V was pared by 8 bases and J by 6 bases, with 9 bases of the junction left unmatched. CDR3 bases: TGTGCCAGCACCGGACAGGGTTTCATCAATGAGCAGTTCTTC. Its translation is CASTGQGFINEQFF.